One sample yielded the 23 T cell receptor beta chains listed below, sequenced in a study of TIL therapy for anti-PD-1-resistant metastatic lung cancer. Time point of the sample: pre-treatment sample, taken before nivolumab and TIL therapy. Tumor tissue came from excised metastases, mostly pleural nodules or supraclavicular lymph nodes. Sequencing used immunoSEQ v3. Sequencing used immunoSEQ multiplex PCR; TCRdb keeps in-frame clones, though not all of them. The sample includes approximately 95,000 clones, 55% to 75% of them seen just once. Sequencing used tumor tissue, obtained at baseline. The source of these receptors is a person between 25 and 80 years old with non-small cell lung cancer.

J is TRBJ2-1 and V is TRBV5-6; the D is unclear. There are 11 residues in the CDR3. Per the germline V gene, CDR1 is SGHDT and CDR2 is YYEEEE. Between the trimmed V and J ends, which lost 3 bases and 5 bases, there was a span of 3 bases. CDR3 DNA: TGTGCCAGCAGCTGGGACAATGAGCAGTTCTTC. It yields the protein CASSWDNEQFF.

This clone showed up just a few times. The chain has TRBV28 and TRBJ2-2, with D possibly matching TRBD2 (5 bases). The CDR3 covers 14 residues. The V gene's germline CDR1 is MDHEN and CDR2 SYDVKM. The V gene lost 2 bases and the J gene lost 3 bases, with 7 bases spanning the gap. The CDR3 region is CASSLIGDTGELFF. DNA for the CDR3: TGTGCCAGCAGTTTAATCGGGGACACCGGGGAGCTGTTTTTT.

The sample holds a few counts of this clone. The chain joins TRBV19 to TRBJ2-7, with 10 positions matching TRBD1. Germline V CDR1 and CDR2: LNHDA, SQIVND (reference sequence). V lost 3 bases and J lost 1; bases outside the gene matches: 6. The CDR3 spans 16 residues. CDR3 bases: TGTGCCAGTAGTATGGTAGGGACAGGGGCTTCCTACGAGCAGTACTTC. It codes for CASSMVGTGASYEQYF.

The gene calls are TRBV11-2 and TRBJ1-5, with D unresolved. The V gene's germline CDR1 is SGHAT and CDR2 FQNNGV. Trimming shortened V by 5 bases and J by 4 bases, and 12 bases separated the two germline ends. This CDR3 comprises 14 residues. CDR3: CASSVDGRNQPQHF. CDR3 sequence (DNA): TGTGCCAGCAGCGTCGACGGGAGAAATCAGCCCCAGCATTTT.

The V gene is TRBV18, the J gene TRBJ2-7; D perhaps matches TRBD1 (6 bases). The ends were cut back, 3 bases at V and 0 bases at J, with 12 bases in the middle. This CDR3 region has 15 residues. The germline CDR1 and CDR2 sequences are KGHSH and LQKENI. In DNA, the CDR3 is TGTGCCAGCTCACCCGGACAGAGTCTCTCCTACGAGCAGTACTTC. Its translation: CASSPGQSLSYEQYF. Together with reference TRBV18 and TRBJ2-7, the CDR3 gives the full variable domain: NAGVMQNPRHLVRRRGQEARLRCSPMKGHSHVYWYRQLPEEGLKFMVYLQKENIIDESGMPKERFSAEFPKEGPSILRIQQVVRGDSAAYFCASSPGQSLSYEQYFGPGTRLTVT.

The rearrangement uses TRBV7-2 and TRBJ2-3; perhaps TRBD1 as D (6 bases). V shed 1 base and J shed 2 bases, with 10 bases lying between them. The CDR3 extends over 15 amino acids. Germline-derived CDR1 and CDR2 are SGHTA and FQGNSA. The CDR3 DNA follows: TGTGCCAGCAGCTTAGTCGGACAGCCCACAGATACGCAGTATTTT. It codes for CASSLVGQPTDTQYF.

The V and J genes are TRBV12-3 or TRBV12-4 and TRBJ1-1; TRBD1 matches at 10 bases. The J segment lost 5 bases and the V segment lost 6 bases, leaving 3 bases of the junction unmatched. The CDR3 spans 13 residues. This CDR3 is CASRGTGVTEAFF. The DNA for the CDR3 is TGTGCCAGCAGAGGGACAGGGGTTACTGAAGCTTTCTTT.

This chain links TRBV19 with TRBJ2-4; unclear D gene. V gave up 5 bases and J gave up 3 bases, with 17 bases separating them. This CDR3 is built from 16 residues. The germline V gene has CDR1 LNHDA and CDR2 SQIVND (reference sequence). The CDR3 sequence is CASSPPGWASKNIQYF. CDR3 sequence (DNA): TGTGCCAGTAGTCCACCGGGCTGGGCTAGCAAAAACATTCAGTACTTC.

V is TRBV6-5 and J is TRBJ2-1, with TRBD2 as a possible D gene (7 bases). Germline CDR1 is MNHEY and CDR2 is SVGAGI. The CDR3 is 13 amino acids. Trimming left V 5 bases short and J 6 bases short, with 11 bases between. CDR3 residues: CASSPGGPNEQFF. In nucleotides, the CDR3 is TGTGCCAGCAGTCCGGGGGGCCCCAATGAGCAGTTCTTC.

The table lists this clone with many counts. The chain employs TRBV28 and TRBJ2-1; 7 bases match TRBD2. The junction had 16 bases not matched to a gene; V was cut back by 5 bases and J by 0 bases. The CDR3 spans 19 residues. In germline, CDR1 is MDHEN, CDR2 SYDVKM. The CDR3 is CASSTLLASKSFSYNEQFF. The CDR3 DNA reads TGTGCCAGCAGTACTTTACTAGCGTCTAAGTCTTTCTCCTACAATGAGCAGTTCTTC. The full variable domain, rest sourced from reference TRBV28 and TRBJ2-1, is DVKVTQSSRYLVKRTGEKVFLECVQDMDHENMFWYRQDPGLGLRLIYFSYDVKMKEKGDIPEGYSVSREKKERFSLILESASTNQTSMYLCASSTLLASKSFSYNEQFFGPGTRLTVL.

The rearrangement uses TRBV27 and TRBJ2-5; no definite D call. This CDR3 is built from 13 residues. Germline-derived CDR1 and CDR2 are MNHEY and SMNVEV (reference sequence). Trimming took off 2 bases at V and 2 bases at J, with 6 bases between the two ends. The CDR3, as DNA: TGTGCCAGCAGTTTAGGCAGACAAGAGACCCAGTACTTC. It is translated as CASSLGRQETQYF.

Regarding this clone: This likely reflects a read error, since a far larger clone is one base away. The gene calls are TRBV27 and TRBJ2-1; D might be TRBD2 (6 bases). CDR1 and CDR2 (germline): MNHEY, SMNVEV (reference sequence). This CDR3 contains 14 residues. V gave up 6 bases and J gave up 3 bases, with 12 bases separating them. CDR3 DNA sequence: TGTGCCAGCAGCTCCCCTAGCGTCTACAATGAGCAGTTCTTC. It specifies CASSSPSVYNEQFF.

This chain uses TRBV27 with TRBJ2-3; D is ambiguous. Germline assignment: CDR1 MNHEY and CDR2 SMNVEV (reference sequence). V lost 6 bases, J lost 2 bases, and 12 bases lay in between. The CDR3 consists of 14 residues. DNA of the CDR3: TGTGCCAGCAGCCCCCGGGCCCACACAGATACGCAGTATTTT. As protein: CASSPRAHTDTQYF.

The gene calls are TRBV1 and TRBJ2-7; TRBD2 is the table's D call and was not checked against the DNA. TRBV1 is a pseudogene locus. CDR3 size: 15 residues. CDR3 nucleotide sequence: TGCACCAGCAGCCAAGCTGGGACTAGCGGCTGGGAGCAGTACTTC. Protein: CTSSQAGTSGWEQYF.

This clone occurred once. This chain joins TRBV4-2 and TRBJ2-1; TRBD2 agrees at 16 bases. The CDR3 loop spans 19 amino acids. Trimming at V came to 2 bases and at J to 5 bases, leaving 9 bases not matched to a gene. Germline CDR1 LGHNA, CDR2 YNFKEQ. CDR3 region: CASSQRGGTSGRVDNEQFF. CDR3 sequence (DNA): TGTGCCAGCAGCCAAAGGGGAGGGACTAGCGGGAGGGTCGACAATGAGCAGTTCTTC.

The genes are TRBV19 and TRBJ1-5; weak D call: TRBD1 (6 bases). Looked up from germline, CDR1 is LNHDA and CDR2 is SQIVND (reference sequence). The CDR3 covers 13 residues. Trimming left V 5 bases short and J 7 bases short, with 12 bases between. Here the CDR3 DNA reads TGTGCCAGTAGTCCCCAGGGGCAGCAGCCCCAGCATTTT. Translated: CASSPQGQQPQHF.

The chain recombines TRBV13 with TRBJ1-6, with D possibly TRBD1 on 5 matching bases. CDR1 is PRHDT, CDR2 FYEKMQ, per germline (reference sequence). Deletions cut 3 bases from V and 7 bases from J, with 19 bases between. The CDR3 covers 17 residues. DNA for the CDR3: TGTGCCAGCAGCTTGGCGTGGCCCCAGGGACCGAATTCACCCCTCCACTTT. This codes for CASSLAWPQGPNSPLHF.

In this sample, this clone turned up a few times. The chain carries TRBV29-1 and TRBJ2-7; D uncertain. Germline V gene lookup returns CDR1 SQVTM and CDR2 ANQGSEA. V was pared by 3 bases and J by 3 bases, with 12 bases between. The CDR3 loop spans 13 amino acids. The CDR3 is CSVEEQWSYEQYF. The CDR3 bases are TGCAGCGTTGAGGAACAGTGGAGCTACGAGCAGTACTTC.

The chain uses TRBV30 and TRBJ1-6, with a weak D call TRBD1 (6 bases). V shed 5 bases and J shed 4 bases, with 9 bases lying between them. CDR1 is GTSNPN and CDR2 is SVGIG in the germline V gene (reference sequence). The CDR3 totals 13 residues. The CDR3 here is CAWGGAYNSPLHF. The CDR3 nucleotides read TGTGCCTGGGGGGGGGCGTATAATTCACCCCTCCACTTT.

This chain links TRBV3-1 (or the pseudogene TRBV3-2) with TRBJ2-1; 9 bases match TRBD2. Per the germline V gene, CDR1 is LGHDT and CDR2 is YNNKEL (reference sequence). The CDR3 consists of 12 residues. Germline trimming cut 1 base from V and 15 bases from J; bases unmatched to any gene: 4. This CDR3 is CASSQGGTSLFF. DNA for the CDR3: TGTGCCAGCAGCCAAGGCGGGACTAGCCTGTTCTTC.

The genes are TRBV11-2 and TRBJ2-7; TRBD2 agrees at 11 bases. The CDR3 loop spans 17 amino acids. Germline CDR1 and CDR2: SGHAT and FQNNGV. The junction had 7 bases not matched to a gene; V was cut back by 3 bases and J by 0 bases. As DNA, the CDR3 is TGTGCCAGCAGCTTCCTCGCTAGCGGGGGGAGCTCCTACGAGCAGTACTTC. Protein product: CASSFLASGGSSYEQYF.

The V and J genes are TRBV27 and TRBJ1-5; tentative D call: TRBD1 (5 bases). CDR3 length equals 17 residues. V was clipped by 1 base and J by 7 bases, with 20 bases between them. The germline gives CDR1 MNHEY, CDR2 SMNVEV (reference sequence). The DNA of the CDR3 is TGTGCCAGCAGTTTATGGGGGACGGGTGAAGAGCGGCAGCCCCAGCATTTT. It encodes CASSLWGTGEERQPQHF.

The chain joins TRBV29-1 to TRBJ2-5; the D is unclear. CDR3 size: 12 residues. V was shortened by 3 bases and J by 0 bases, with 5 bases between the two germline ends. Germline loops: CDR1 SQVTM, CDR2 ANQGSEA. The CDR3 loop is CSVDRYQETQYF. CDR3 bases: TGCAGCGTTGACAGATACCAAGAGACCCAGTACTTC.